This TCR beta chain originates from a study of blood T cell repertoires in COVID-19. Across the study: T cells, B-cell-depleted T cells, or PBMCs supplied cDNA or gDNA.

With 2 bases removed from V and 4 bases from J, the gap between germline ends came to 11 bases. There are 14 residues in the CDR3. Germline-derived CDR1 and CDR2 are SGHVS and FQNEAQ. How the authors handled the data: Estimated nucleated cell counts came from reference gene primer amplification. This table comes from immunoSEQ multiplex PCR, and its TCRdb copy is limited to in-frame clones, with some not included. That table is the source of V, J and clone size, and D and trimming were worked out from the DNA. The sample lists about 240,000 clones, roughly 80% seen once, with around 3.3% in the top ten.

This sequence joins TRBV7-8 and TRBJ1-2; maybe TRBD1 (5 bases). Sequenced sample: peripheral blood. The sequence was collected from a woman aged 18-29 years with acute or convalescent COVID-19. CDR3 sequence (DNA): TGTGCCAGCAGCTTACAGGGAATGGGCTATGGCTACACCTTC. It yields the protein CASSLQGMGYGYTF.